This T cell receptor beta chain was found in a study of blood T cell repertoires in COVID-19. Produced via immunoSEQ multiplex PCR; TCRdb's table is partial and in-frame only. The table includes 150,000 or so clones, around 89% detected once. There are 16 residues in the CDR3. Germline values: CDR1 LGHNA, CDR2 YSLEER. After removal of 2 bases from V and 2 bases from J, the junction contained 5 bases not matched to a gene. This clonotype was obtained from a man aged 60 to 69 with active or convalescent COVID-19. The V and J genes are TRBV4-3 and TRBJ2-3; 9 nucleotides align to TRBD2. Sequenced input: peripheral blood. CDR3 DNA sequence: TGCGCCAGCAGCCAACGGACTAGCGTTTTCACAGATACGCAGTATTTT. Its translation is CASSQRTSVFTDTQYF.